This T cell receptor beta chain was recovered during a study of blood T cell repertoires in COVID-19. Turning to the study itself: Samples came from the United States, Italy and Spain, spanning acute and convalescent COVID-19. The cDNA or gDNA used as material had been derived from T cells, B-cell-depleted T cells, or PBMCs.

Trimming cost V 5 bases and J 6 bases; bases outside gene matches: 9. The CDR3 runs 14 residues. Germline V lookup: CDR1 SGHTA, CDR2 FQGNSA. As processed by the authors: Reference gene primer amplification gave nucleated cell count estimates. Some clones are missing from TCRdb's copy, which holds only in-frame ones; the method was immunoSEQ multiplex PCR. V and J calls plus clone size are reproduced from that table; the DNA served to infer D and trimming. Of under 200,000 clones listed, 75% to 90% were seen once; the top ten hold roughly 2.8%. Sequencing input: peripheral blood. This receptor was obtained from a woman aged 60 to 75 with acute or convalescent COVID-19. The V and J genes are TRBV7-2 and TRBJ2-7; 8 positions agree with TRBD1. This chain's CDR3 is CASSPRQGSREQYF. CDR3 nucleotides: TGTGCCAGCAGCCCGAGACAGGGGAGCCGCGAGCAGTACTTC.